This is a list of T cell receptor beta chains from one sample in a study of shared clonotypes between healthy human individuals. Here immunoSEQ multiplex PCR was the method, and the copy in TCRdb shows in-frame clones only, minus some. This sample has 650,000 to 800,000 clones; about 90% occur once, and the top ten carry approximately 24%. The sequencing input was naive CD8+ T cells sorted from blood. Receptor source: a man aged 25 to 40 in good health. Both conserved end residues are part of each CDR3. D genes are given only for firm matches. The size field is filled for only some rows; it gives once, few, many or a size class.

TRBV10-3	.	TRBJ2-7	.	CAISEDRTYEQYF	TGTGCCATCAGTGAGGACAGAACATACGAGCAGTACTTC
TRBV29-1	.	TRBJ1-3	.	CSVEDLGTYSGNTIYF	TGCAGCGTTGAAGATCTGGGGACGTATTCTGGAAACACCATATATTTT
TRBV11-2	.	TRBJ1-1	.	CASSPPRRTNTEAFF	TGTGCCAGCAGCCCCCCCCGACGCACGAACACTGAAGCTTTCTTT
TRBV29-1	.	TRBJ2-2	TRBD2	CSAEGDLAGNTGELFF	TGCAGCGCAGAAGGTGATCTAGCGGGGAACACCGGGGAGCTGTTTTTT
TRBV9	.	TRBJ1-2	.	CASSPPGTSDGYTF	TGTGCCAGCAGCCCCCCCGGGACATCTGATGGCTACACCTTC
TRBV27	.	TRBJ2-1	TRBD2	CASSLSGFYNEQFF	TGTGCCAGCAGTCTTAGCGGGTTCTACAATGAGCAGTTCTTC
TRBV5-1	.	TRBJ2-3	TRBD2	CASSLALGGAQIDTQYF	TGCGCCAGCAGCTTGGCTCTCGGGGGGGCCCAGATAGATACGCAGTATTTT
TRBV6-5	.	TRBJ2-2	TRBD1	CASSYRTGAPGELFF	TGTGCCAGCAGTTACCGGACAGGGGCCCCCGGGGAGCTGTTTTTT
TRBV9	.	TRBJ2-1	.	CASSVARQRANEQFF	TGTGCCAGCAGCGTAGCGAGGCAGAGGGCCAATGAGCAGTTCTTC
TRBV9	.	TRBJ2-7	TRBD1	CASSPGQETYEQYF	TGTGCCAGCAGCCCTGGACAGGAAACCTACGAGCAGTACTTC
TRBV11-2	once	TRBJ2-1	.	CASSLASRSYNEQFF	TGTGCCAGCAGCTTGGCTAGCCGGTCATACAATGAGCAGTTCTTC
TRBV4-1	.	TRBJ1-5	.	CASSQDWGLNQPQHF	TGCGCCAGCAGCCAAGATTGGGGGTTGAATCAGCCCCAGCATTTT
TRBV28	.	TRBJ1-5	TRBD1	CASRQTGVVSNQPQHF	TGTGCCAGCAGGCAGACAGGGGTTGTTAGCAATCAGCCCCAGCATTTT
TRBV4-1	.	TRBJ1-4	TRBD1	CASSQWTGESEKLFF	TGCGCCAGCAGCCAATGGACAGGGGAGAGTGAAAAACTGTTTTTT
TRBV27	.	TRBJ2-5	.	CASSLTGLGGGIQETQYF	TGTGCCAGCAGTTTAACAGGGTTGGGAGGCGGGATCCAAGAGACCCAGTACTTC
TRBV10-3	once	TRBJ2-1	TRBD2	CAISESFSGSLFGAYNEQFF	TGTGCCATCAGTGAGTCCTTTAGCGGGAGCCTCTTCGGGGCCTACAATGAGCAGTTCTTC
TRBV4-1	.	TRBJ1-4	.	CASSLLAGGGPNEKLFF	TGCGCCAGCAGCCTCCTCGCTGGCGGGGGACCAAATGAAAAACTGTTTTTT
TRBV4-1	.	TRBJ2-7	.	CASSQPGMLFDEQYF	TGCGCCAGCAGCCAACCCGGGATGTTGTTCGACGAGCAGTACTTC
TRBV19	.	TRBJ2-1	.	CASRVGGELYNEQFF	TGTGCCAGTCGGGTAGGGGGAGAACTTTACAATGAGCAGTTCTTC
TRBV5-4	.	TRBJ2-7	.	CASSQDRGGPEQYF	TGTGCCAGCAGCCAAGATCGTGGGGGGCCCGAGCAGTACTTC
TRBV7-9	.	TRBJ2-7	.	CASSEGQPTYEQYF	TGTGCCAGCAGCGAAGGACAGCCGACCTACGAGCAGTACTTC
TRBV5-5	.	TRBJ2-2	TRBD2	CASSLAIAGISNTGELFF	TGTGCCAGCAGCTTGGCTATAGCGGGAATCTCTAACACCGGGGAGCTGTTTTTT
TRBV5-1	.	TRBJ2-1	.	CASSFERYSYNEQFF	TGCGCCAGCAGCTTCGAACGGTACTCCTACAATGAGCAGTTCTTC
TRBV4-1	.	TRBJ1-3	.	CASGDWGSSGNTIYF	TGCGCCAGCGGGGATTGGGGATCCTCTGGAAACACCATATATTTT
TRBV19	.	TRBJ1-2	TRBD1	CASSIDLSAGGAHYGYTF	TGTGCCAGTAGTATAGATCTCTCCGCAGGGGGCGCCCACTATGGCTACACCTTC
TRBV5-1	.	TRBJ1-5	TRBD1	CASSLDGTGRDQPQHF	TGCGCCAGCAGCTTGGATGGGACAGGGAGAGATCAGCCCCAGCATTTT
TRBV7-9	.	TRBJ2-1	.	CASSGRVPVDEQFF	TGTGCCAGCAGCGGACGGGTACCAGTGGATGAGCAGTTCTTC
TRBV7-9	.	TRBJ2-3	TRBD2	CASSLARASGGNPDTQYF	TGTGCCAGCAGCTTAGCGCGGGCTAGCGGGGGGAACCCCGATACGCAGTATTTT
TRBV11-3	.	TRBJ2-7	.	CASSLDSYEQYF	TGTGCCAGCAGCTTAGACAGCTACGAGCAGTACTTC
TRBV2	.	TRBJ2-5	TRBD2	CASSDLAGGLQETQYF	TGTGCCAGCAGTGATTTAGCGGGAGGGCTCCAAGAGACCCAGTACTTC
TRBV4-3	.	TRBJ2-5	.	CASSQDQLGETQYF	TGCGCCAGCAGCCAAGATCAGTTGGGGGAGACCCAGTACTTC
TRBV9	.	TRBJ1-2	.	CASSGGDGTYGYTF	TGTGCCAGCAGCGGCGGAGATGGTACCTATGGCTACACCTTC
TRBV14	.	TRBJ2-1	.	CASSHRIRDEQFF	TGTGCCAGCAGCCACAGAATCCGGGATGAGCAGTTCTTC
TRBV15	.	TRBJ2-7	.	CATGEQGYFQYF	TGTGCCACCGGTGAGCAGGGGTATTTTCAGTACTTC
TRBV27	.	TRBJ2-5	.	CASRGGVADQETQYF	TGTGCCAGCAGGGGAGGAGTAGCCGACCAAGAGACCCAGTACTTC
TRBV28	.	TRBJ2-1	TRBD2	CASSSYTSGSPSSYNEQFF	TGTGCCAGCAGTTCGTATACTAGCGGGAGTCCGAGCTCCTACAATGAGCAGTTCTTC
TRBV7-9	once	TRBJ2-7	TRBD1	CASSPSDRGGLYEQYF	TGTGCCAGCAGCCCATCCGACAGGGGCGGCCTCTACGAGCAGTACTTC
TRBV9	.	TRBJ2-3	.	CASSVDGRSTDTQYF	TGTGCCAGCAGCGTAGATGGACGGAGCACAGATACGCAGTATTTT
TRBV5-1	.	TRBJ2-5	TRBD2	CASSPWTSGRDQETQYF	TGCGCCAGCAGCCCCTGGACTAGCGGGAGGGATCAAGAGACCCAGTACTTC
TRBV11-2	.	TRBJ2-1	TRBD2	CASSISWTSGWYEQFF	TGTGCCAGCAGCATTAGCTGGACTAGCGGGTGGTATGAGCAGTTCTTC
TRBV25-1	.	TRBJ1-1	.	CASSEIGLGSGEAFF	TGTGCCAGCAGTGAAATAGGACTGGGCTCCGGGGAAGCTTTCTTT
TRBV6-1	.	TRBJ1-1	.	CAIREGLSTEAFF	TGTGCCATCCGTGAGGGACTGAGCACTGAAGCTTTCTTT
TRBV2	.	TRBJ2-5	TRBD1	CASSRQGEYF	TGTGCCAGCAGCCGACAGGGCGAGTACTTC
TRBV30	once	TRBJ2-3	TRBD2	CAWSGFGTSGGSTDTQYF	TGTGCCTGGAGTGGATTTGGGACTAGCGGGGGAAGCACAGATACGCAGTATTTT
TRBV2	once	TRBJ1-1	TRBD1	CASSVTGGSAAREAFF	TGTGCCAGCAGTGTCACAGGGGGCTCGGCGGCCCGTGAAGCTTTCTTT
TRBV6-1	few	TRBJ1-5	.	CASSEEGGSNQPQHF	TGTGCCAGCAGTGAAGAGGGAGGTAGCAATCAGCCCCAGCATTTT
TRBV9	.	TRBJ1-4	.	CASSVGEGRVEKLFF	TGTGCCAGCAGCGTAGGAGAGGGTCGGGTTGAAAAACTGTTTTTT
TRBV5-1	.	TRBJ2-7	.	CASSGGRDNSYEQYF	TGCGCCAGCAGCGGGGGACGGGACAACTCCTACGAGCAGTACTTC
TRBV7-6	.	TRBJ2-6	.	CASSLGSREVSGANVLTF	TGTGCCAGCAGCTTAGGTTCGAGGGAAGTGTCTGGGGCCAACGTCCTGACTTTC
TRBV14	.	TRBJ2-7	.	CASSPRAGRASYEQYF	TGTGCCAGCAGCCCTCGGGCGGGCCGCGCCTCCTACGAGCAGTACTTC
TRBV27	.	TRBJ2-2	.	CASSLLRMNTGELFF	TGTGCCAGCAGTTTACTCAGGATGAACACCGGGGAGCTGTTTTTT
TRBV2	medium-sized	TRBJ1-3	.	CATVTNLGNTIYF	TGTGCCACCGTGACCAATCTGGGAAACACCATATATTTT
TRBV5-1	.	TRBJ2-7	TRBD1	CASRPGMGQGPYEQYF	TGCGCCAGCAGACCAGGGATGGGACAGGGACCCTACGAGCAGTACTTC
TRBV5-6	.	TRBJ2-7	.	CASSSGAYEQYF	TGTGCCAGCAGTTCGGGAGCCTACGAGCAGTACTTC
TRBV9	.	TRBJ2-7	.	CASSVASGDEQYF	TGTGCCAGCAGCGTAGCTTCTGGAGACGAGCAGTACTTC